The 13 T cell receptor beta chains in this list originate from one sample, sequenced in a study of response to subunit inactivated influenza vaccine. MiXCR, applied by TCRdb to the RT-PCR reads, yields one record per CDR3 protein. The sample consists of over 400,000 distinct CDR3 sequences, roughly 13% of them appearing once. This sample comprised PBMCs from blood, obtained 40 to 50 days after vaccination. These receptors all stem from a man between 45 and 60 years old who received an inactivated influenza vaccine.

This sequence joins TRBV3-1 and TRBJ2-3; 8 bases agree with TRBD1. Germline-derived CDR1 and CDR2 are LGHDT and YNNKEL (reference sequence). This CDR3 region has 16 residues. The ends lost 0 bases at V and 2 bases at J; junction bases unmatched: 4. For the CDR3, the DNA is TGTGCCAGCAGCCAAGATCCAGGGGGCGTCACAGATACGCAGTATTTT. It yields the protein CASSQDPGGVTDTQYF.

This clonotype was picked up a small number of times. The rearrangement joins TRBV11-2 to TRBJ2-1; TRBD1 or TRBD2 may be the D gene (5 bases each). V lost 5 bases and J lost 4, with 15 bases in between. CDR1 and CDR2 from the germline V gene are SGHAT and FQNNGV. The CDR3 has 15 amino acids. The CDR3 DNA reads TGTGCCAGCAGCCCCTGGACGGGACGGTACAATGAGCAGTTCTTC. Residues: CASSPWTGRYNEQFF. The variable domain in full, completed from reference TRBV11-2 and TRBJ2-1, reads EAGVAQSPRYKIIEKRQSVAFWCNPISGHATLYWYQQILGQGPKLLIQFQNNGVVDDSQLPKDRFSAERLKGVDSTLKIQPAKLEDSAVYLCASSPWTGRYNEQFFGPGTRLTVL.

The table lists this clonotype with a few counts. This chain links TRBV5-5 with TRBJ1-1, with a tentative D call TRBD1 (5 bases). Germline CDR1 SGHKS, CDR2 YYEKEE (reference sequence). The CDR3 length is 16 residues. Trimming pared 4 bases from V and 0 bases from J, leaving 16 bases between. Here the CDR3 reads CASSPGRGNMNTEAFF. The DNA for the CDR3 is TGTGCCAGCAGCCCGGGGAGGGGCAATATGAACACTGAAGCTTTCTTT.

This clonotype occurred many times. The CDR3 is CASSLGPWQPQHF. As DNA, the CDR3 is TGTGCCAGCAGCCTGGGACCATGGCAGCCCCAGCATTTT. This sequence joins TRBV7-9 and TRBJ1-5, with D tentatively TRBD1 (5 bases). With 5 bases removed from V and 7 bases from J, the gap between germline ends came to 12 bases. The CDR3 contains 13 residues. Germline loops: CDR1 SEHNR, CDR2 FQNEAQ (reference sequence).

This clonotype was found many times. The CDR3 DNA follows: TGCAGTGCTGGCCGGGGACCCATGAACACTGAAGCTTTCTTT. Its protein product is CSAGRGPMNTEAFF. The chain has TRBV20-1 and TRBJ1-1, with D perhaps matching TRBD1 (5 bases). This CDR3 spans 14 amino acids. Germline-derived CDR1 and CDR2 are DFQATT and SNEGSKA (reference sequence). Trimming stripped 5 bases from V and 0 bases from J, with 13 bases between.

This clonotype was detected many times. The rearrangement links TRBV12-3 or TRBV12-4 to TRBJ2-7, with TRBD2 identical over 7 bases. The CDR3 extends over 13 amino acids. V was clipped by 8 bases and J by 4 bases; unmatched bases: 8. This CDR3 is CASALAELYEQYF. DNA of the CDR3: TGTGCCAGCGCTCTAGCGGAACTTTACGAGCAGTACTTC.

This clonotype was counted between two and nine times. The V gene is TRBV7-2, the J gene TRBJ1-6; D not resolved. From germline, CDR1 is SGHTA and CDR2 FQGNSA. With 5 bases removed from V and 0 bases from J, the gap between germline ends came to 11 bases. This CDR3 is built from 16 residues. The CDR3 region has the DNA TGTGCCAGCAGCCAAGGAAGGAGCTCCTATAATTCACCCCTCCACTTT. Its protein is CASSQGRSSYNSPLHF. Filled out from reference TRBV7-2 and TRBJ1-6, the complete variable domain reads GAGVSQSPSNKVTEKGKDVELRCDPISGHTALYWYRQSLGQGLEFLIYFQGNSAPDKSGLPSDRFSAERTGGSVSTLTIQRTQQEDSAVYLCASSQGRSSYNSPLHFGNGTRLTVT.

The rearrangement uses TRBV7-2 and TRBJ2-4; TRBD2 matches 13 bases. CDR1 is SGHTA, CDR2 FQGNSA, per germline. This CDR3 is 15 amino acids long. Trimming cost V 4 bases and J 6 bases; bases outside gene matches: 3. The DNA of the CDR3 is TGTGCCAGCAGCTCGACTAGCGGGAGGACAAACATTCAGTACTTC. Translation: CASSSTSGRTNIQYF.

The chain has TRBV20-1 and TRBJ2-5, with TRBD2 identical over 7 bases. CDR1 is DFQATT, CDR2 SNEGSKA, per germline (reference sequence). The CDR3 length is 15 residues. With 0 bases clipped from V and 2 bases from J, the junction kept 6 bases outside the gene matches. CDR3 DNA sequence: TGCAGTGCTAGAGATGCTGGGGGGGATCAAGAGACCCAGTACTTC. This sequence encodes CSARDAGGDQETQYF.

There are many counts of this clonotype. The chain recombines TRBV12-3 or TRBV12-4 with TRBJ1-5, with 7 positions matching TRBD1. V shed 6 bases and J 5 bases; nucleotides not matched to a gene: 7. This CDR3 is built from 14 residues. The CDR3 here is CASSPGTAYQPQHF. DNA for the CDR3: TGTGCCAGCAGCCCCGGGACAGCATATCAGCCCCAGCATTTT.

This clonotype was detected many times. V and J are TRBV20-1 and TRBJ1-5, with D perhaps matching TRBD1 (6 bases). The CDR3 is 15 amino acids. V gave up 1 base and J gave up 1 base, with 11 bases separating them. Germline-derived CDR1 and CDR2 are DFQATT and SNEGSKA (reference sequence). The chain's CDR3 is CSARATGASNQPQHF. For the CDR3, the DNA is TGCAGTGCTAGAGCAACGGGGGCCAGCAATCAGCCCCAGCATTTT.

Ten or more counts support this clonotype. The CDR3 DNA is TGTGCCACAACGGACACTAGGGCGAGTCTGCCCTACGAGCAGTACTTC. Amino acid sequence: CATTDTRASLPYEQYF. The chain recombines TRBV10-3 with TRBJ2-7; TRBD1 or TRBD2 may be the D gene (5 bases each). The CDR3 covers 16 residues. Germline V CDR1 and CDR2: ENHRY, SYGVKD. V was pared by 10 bases and J by 2 bases, with 24 bases between.

There are many counts of this clonotype. The chain has TRBV11-2 and TRBJ2-5; D possibly corresponds to TRBD2 (6 bases). Germline V CDR1 and CDR2: SGHAT, FQNNGV. Trimming left V 6 bases short and J 5 bases short, with 13 bases between. This CDR3 is built from 13 residues. The CDR3 region is CASSYGSRETQYF. In nucleotides, the CDR3 is TGTGCCAGCAGTTACGGGAGCCGGGAGACCCAGTACTTC.